The rows below give T cell receptor beta chains drawn from one sample of a study of spatial heterogeneity in lung cancer. TCRdb processed the 5' RACE reads anew with MiXCR; each CDR3 protein has one entry. There are over 50,000 distinct CDR3 sequences in the sample; roughly 6.4% occur only once, and about 14% lies in the top ten. Material: PBMCs, obtained at surgery. These receptors were taken from a female donor with early-stage non-small cell lung cancer. Each CDR3 is given with its conserved first and last residue. A D gene is named only where the DNA matches it firmly. Size is omitted from some rows. Given values are once, few, many or a class for expanded clones.

j_call v_call d_call clone_size cdr3_nt cdr3_aa
TRBJ2-2 TRBV7-3 - few TGTGCCAGCAGCTTTAGTCGTTTGGGCAGGGCGACCGGGGAGCTGTTTTTT CASSFSRLGRATGELFF
TRBJ1-1 TRBV5-1 TRBD1 many TGCGCCAGCAACCGGGACAGGCAGACGAACACTGAAGCTTTCTTT CASNRDRQTNTEAFF
TRBJ2-2 TRBV12-3/TRBV12-4 TRBD1 many TGTGCCAGCAGTGGGGGACAGGGGCGAACCGGGGAGCTGTTTTTT CASSGGQGRTGELFF
TRBJ1-1 TRBV12-3/TRBV12-4 TRBD1 - TGTGCCAGCAGTCCCCGGACAGGGGGCTCTGATGAAGCTTTCTTT CASSPRTGGSDEAFF
TRBJ2-5 TRBV7-9 TRBD2 - TGTGCCAGCAGCTGGTTACTAGCGGGAGTCGGCAAGACCCAGTACTTC CASSWLLAGVGKTQYF
TRBJ2-2 TRBV20-1 - - TGCAGTGCTGAAGAATCGACTGCTACGAACACCGGGGAGCTGTTTTTT CSAEESTATNTGELFF
TRBJ2-2 TRBV6-5 - many TGTGCCAGCACTCGAGGGCACCCGAACACCGGGGAGCTGTTTTTT CASTRGHPNTGELFF
TRBJ1-1 TRBV11-1 TRBD1 few TGTGCCAGCAGCGAATTGACAGGGAGTAACACTGAAGCTTTCTTT CASSELTGSNTEAFF
TRBJ1-3 TRBV12-3/TRBV12-4 - many TGTGCCAGCAGTTTAGGGCTGCTCTCTGGAAACACCATATATTTT CASSLGLLSGNTIYF
TRBJ1-2 TRBV25-1 TRBD1 few TGTGCCAGCAGTGAGTGGGGACAGTTCTATGGCTACACCTTC CASSEWGQFYGYTF